The 9 T cell receptor beta chains below were found in one sample sequenced in a study of shared clonotypes between healthy human individuals. Only in-frame clones appear in the TCRdb table, and some are missing; sequencing was by immunoSEQ multiplex PCR. This table holds some 1,400,000 clones, over 95% found once. The specimen was naive CD4+ T cells sorted from blood. Subset denoted: CD45RA+ positively selected. The receptors derive from a man aged 25-45 years in good health.

To note about this clone: Different DNA sequences within this sample yield the same CDR3. The gene calls are TRBV29-1 and TRBJ2-5; D perhaps matches TRBD1 (5 bases). Per germline, CDR1 SQVTM and CDR2 ANQGSEA. The CDR3 contains 13 residues. Trimming removed 5 bases from V and 1 base from J, with 11 bases in between. The CDR3 reads CSVRGRLQETQYF. CDR3 coding DNA: TGCAGCGTTAGGGGCAGGCTCCAAGAGACCCAGTACTTC.

The chain employs TRBV7-3 and TRBJ2-2; unclear D gene. V gave up 4 bases and J gave up 2 bases, with 8 bases separating them. Germline lookup yields CDR1 SGHTA and CDR2 FQGTGA. CDR3 length: 14 amino acids. CDR3 sequence (DNA): TGTGCCAGCAGCTCTGGACCCAACACCGGGGAGCTGTTTTTT. It encodes CASSSGPNTGELFF.

CDR3 in amino acids: CASSLTAMLRVANYGYTF. CDR3 in DNA: TGTGCCAGCAGCTTAACAGCAATGTTGAGGGTAGCTAACTATGGCTACACCTTC. The V call is TRBV7-9, the J call TRBJ1-2, with D uncertain. V was shortened by 2 bases and J by 0 bases, with 19 bases between the two germline ends. The V gene's germline CDR1 is SEHNR and CDR2 FQNEAQ (reference sequence). CDR3 length: 18 residues.

The CDR3 sequence is CASSGPPGSWTYEQYF. The CDR3 nucleotides are TGTGCCAGCAGTGGACCTCCAGGGTCTTGGACCTACGAGCAGTACTTC. This chain joins TRBV2 and TRBJ2-7; TRBD1 might be the D (5 bases). Germline CDR1 and CDR2: SNHLY and FYNNEI. The V end was cut by 4 bases, the J end by 2 bases, with 18 bases between. There are 16 residues in the CDR3.

The genes are TRBV5-1 and TRBJ2-7, with TRBD2 matching over 9 bases. The germline CDR1 and CDR2 sequences are SGHRS and YFSETQ. Trimming removed 1 base from V and 4 bases from J; junction bases left unmatched: 6. This CDR3 region has 15 residues. CDR3 sequence (DNA): TGCGCCAGCAGCTTGACTAGCGGGCAAAGGTACGAGCAGTACTTC. Its protein product is CASSLTSGQRYEQYF.

CDR3 in amino acids: CSGWTGGASGNTIYF. The CDR3 DNA reads TGCAGCGGCTGGACAGGGGGCGCCAGTGGAAACACCATATATTTT. This chain uses TRBV29-1 with TRBJ1-3, with TRBD1 matching 11 bases. CDR3 length: 15 residues. Germline V CDR1 and CDR2: SQVTM, ANQGSEA. V shed 7 bases and J 3 bases; nucleotides not matched to a gene: 8.

The CDR3 is CASSLEGTSGSYEQYF. The CDR3 coding sequence is TGTGCCAGCAGCCTCGAGGGGACTAGCGGGAGTTACGAGCAGTACTTC. This chain uses TRBV27 with TRBJ2-7, with 14 bases that match TRBD2. Germline V lookup: CDR1 MNHEY, CDR2 SMNVEV (reference sequence). The CDR3 runs to 16 residues. V was pared by 6 bases and J by 4 bases, with 8 bases of the junction left unmatched.

Notes on this clone: This sample also contains other DNA sequences that code for the same CDR3. The chain combines TRBV2 with TRBJ1-5; the match to TRBD1 covers 8 bases. The ends lost 6 bases at V and 4 bases at J; junction bases unmatched: 2. The CDR3 is 13 residues long. Germline loops: CDR1 SNHLY, CDR2 FYNNEI. CDR3 coding DNA: TGTGCCAGCAGGGGGACAGGTAATCAGCCCCAGCATTTT. It is translated as CASRGTGNQPQHF.

The chain combines TRBV4-3 with TRBJ2-2; D might be TRBD2 (5 bases). There are 14 residues in the CDR3. Germline V gives CDR1 LGHNA, CDR2 YSLEER. V lost 0 bases and J 7 bases, leaving 9 bases between the germline ends. The CDR3 region has the DNA TGCGCCAGCAGCCAAGAACTAGGCGGCGGGGAGCTGTTTTTT. It translates to CASSQELGGGELFF.